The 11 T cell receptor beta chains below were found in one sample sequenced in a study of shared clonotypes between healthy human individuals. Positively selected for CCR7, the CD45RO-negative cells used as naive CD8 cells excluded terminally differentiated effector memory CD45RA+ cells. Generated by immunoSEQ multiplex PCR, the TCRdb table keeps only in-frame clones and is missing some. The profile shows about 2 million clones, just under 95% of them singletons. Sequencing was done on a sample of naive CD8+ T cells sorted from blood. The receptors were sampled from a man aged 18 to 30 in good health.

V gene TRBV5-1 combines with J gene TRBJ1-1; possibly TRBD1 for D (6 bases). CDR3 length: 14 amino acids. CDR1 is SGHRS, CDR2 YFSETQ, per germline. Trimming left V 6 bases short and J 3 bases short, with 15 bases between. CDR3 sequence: CASISGAGDTEAFF. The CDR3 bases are TGCGCCAGCATCTCGGGGGCCGGGGACACTGAAGCTTTCTTT.

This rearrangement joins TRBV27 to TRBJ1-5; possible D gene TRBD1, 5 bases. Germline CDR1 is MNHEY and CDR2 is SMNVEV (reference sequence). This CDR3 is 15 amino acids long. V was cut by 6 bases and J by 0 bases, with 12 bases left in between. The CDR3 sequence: CASRKTAYSNQPQHF. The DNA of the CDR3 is TGTGCCAGCAGGAAGACAGCCTATAGCAATCAGCCCCAGCATTTT.

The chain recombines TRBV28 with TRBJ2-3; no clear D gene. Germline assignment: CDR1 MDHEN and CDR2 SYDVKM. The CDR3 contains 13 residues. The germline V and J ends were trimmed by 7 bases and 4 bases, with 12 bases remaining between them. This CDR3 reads CASNSGFADTQYF. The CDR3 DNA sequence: TGTGCCAGCAATTCTGGGTTCGCAGATACGCAGTATTTT.

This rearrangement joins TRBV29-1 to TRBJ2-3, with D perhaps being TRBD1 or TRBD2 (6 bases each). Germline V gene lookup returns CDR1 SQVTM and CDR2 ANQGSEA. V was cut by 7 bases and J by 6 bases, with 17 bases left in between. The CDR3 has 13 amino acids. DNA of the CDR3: TGCAGCGCCGAGGGGGACTTGGAGGATACGCAGTATTTT. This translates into CSAEGDLEDTQYF.

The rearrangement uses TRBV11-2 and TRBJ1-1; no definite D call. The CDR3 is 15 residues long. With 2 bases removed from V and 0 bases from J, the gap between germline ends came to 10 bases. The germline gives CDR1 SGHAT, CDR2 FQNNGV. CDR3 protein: CASSLWQAMNTEAFF. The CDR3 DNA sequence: TGTGCCAGCAGCTTATGGCAGGCCATGAACACTGAAGCTTTCTTT.

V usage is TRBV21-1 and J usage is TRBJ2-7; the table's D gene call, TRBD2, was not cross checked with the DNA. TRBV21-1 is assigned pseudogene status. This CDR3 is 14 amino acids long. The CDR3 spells CASRAGTSGTEQYF. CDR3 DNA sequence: TGTGCCAGCAGAGCCGGGACTAGCGGGACCGAGCAGTACTTC.

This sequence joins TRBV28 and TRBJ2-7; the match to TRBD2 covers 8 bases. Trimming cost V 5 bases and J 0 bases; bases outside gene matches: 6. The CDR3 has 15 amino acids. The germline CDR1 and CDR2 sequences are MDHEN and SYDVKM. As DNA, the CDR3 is TGTGCCAGCAGTCCAGCGGGGACTAGCTCCTACGAGCAGTACTTC. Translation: CASSPAGTSSYEQYF.

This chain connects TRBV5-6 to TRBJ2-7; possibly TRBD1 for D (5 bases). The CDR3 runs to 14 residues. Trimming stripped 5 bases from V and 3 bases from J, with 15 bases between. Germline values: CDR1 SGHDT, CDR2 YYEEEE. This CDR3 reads CASRGPGILYEQYF. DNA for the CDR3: TGTGCCAGCAGAGGCCCAGGGATCCTCTACGAGCAGTACTTC.

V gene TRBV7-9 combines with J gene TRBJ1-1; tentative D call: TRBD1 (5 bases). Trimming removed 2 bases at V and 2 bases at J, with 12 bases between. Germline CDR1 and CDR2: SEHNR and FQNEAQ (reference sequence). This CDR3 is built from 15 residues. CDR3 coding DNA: TGTGCCAGCAGCTTATATGGGGGTTCCAACACTGAAGCTTTCTTT. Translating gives CASSLYGGSNTEAFF.

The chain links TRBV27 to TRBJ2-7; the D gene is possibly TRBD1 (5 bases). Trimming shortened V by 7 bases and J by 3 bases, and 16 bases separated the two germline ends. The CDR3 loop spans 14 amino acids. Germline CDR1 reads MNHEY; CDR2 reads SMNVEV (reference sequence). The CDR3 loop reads CASTEGAGGYEQYF. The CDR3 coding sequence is TGTGCCAGCACCGAAGGGGCAGGCGGCTACGAGCAGTACTTC.

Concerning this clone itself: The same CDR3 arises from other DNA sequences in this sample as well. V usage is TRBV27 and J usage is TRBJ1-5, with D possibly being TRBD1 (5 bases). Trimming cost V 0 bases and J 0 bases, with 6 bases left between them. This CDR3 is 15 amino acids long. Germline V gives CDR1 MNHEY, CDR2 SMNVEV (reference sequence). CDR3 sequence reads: CASSLSGGSNQPQHF. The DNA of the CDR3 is TGTGCCAGCAGTTTATCTGGGGGTAGCAATCAGCCCCAGCATTTT.